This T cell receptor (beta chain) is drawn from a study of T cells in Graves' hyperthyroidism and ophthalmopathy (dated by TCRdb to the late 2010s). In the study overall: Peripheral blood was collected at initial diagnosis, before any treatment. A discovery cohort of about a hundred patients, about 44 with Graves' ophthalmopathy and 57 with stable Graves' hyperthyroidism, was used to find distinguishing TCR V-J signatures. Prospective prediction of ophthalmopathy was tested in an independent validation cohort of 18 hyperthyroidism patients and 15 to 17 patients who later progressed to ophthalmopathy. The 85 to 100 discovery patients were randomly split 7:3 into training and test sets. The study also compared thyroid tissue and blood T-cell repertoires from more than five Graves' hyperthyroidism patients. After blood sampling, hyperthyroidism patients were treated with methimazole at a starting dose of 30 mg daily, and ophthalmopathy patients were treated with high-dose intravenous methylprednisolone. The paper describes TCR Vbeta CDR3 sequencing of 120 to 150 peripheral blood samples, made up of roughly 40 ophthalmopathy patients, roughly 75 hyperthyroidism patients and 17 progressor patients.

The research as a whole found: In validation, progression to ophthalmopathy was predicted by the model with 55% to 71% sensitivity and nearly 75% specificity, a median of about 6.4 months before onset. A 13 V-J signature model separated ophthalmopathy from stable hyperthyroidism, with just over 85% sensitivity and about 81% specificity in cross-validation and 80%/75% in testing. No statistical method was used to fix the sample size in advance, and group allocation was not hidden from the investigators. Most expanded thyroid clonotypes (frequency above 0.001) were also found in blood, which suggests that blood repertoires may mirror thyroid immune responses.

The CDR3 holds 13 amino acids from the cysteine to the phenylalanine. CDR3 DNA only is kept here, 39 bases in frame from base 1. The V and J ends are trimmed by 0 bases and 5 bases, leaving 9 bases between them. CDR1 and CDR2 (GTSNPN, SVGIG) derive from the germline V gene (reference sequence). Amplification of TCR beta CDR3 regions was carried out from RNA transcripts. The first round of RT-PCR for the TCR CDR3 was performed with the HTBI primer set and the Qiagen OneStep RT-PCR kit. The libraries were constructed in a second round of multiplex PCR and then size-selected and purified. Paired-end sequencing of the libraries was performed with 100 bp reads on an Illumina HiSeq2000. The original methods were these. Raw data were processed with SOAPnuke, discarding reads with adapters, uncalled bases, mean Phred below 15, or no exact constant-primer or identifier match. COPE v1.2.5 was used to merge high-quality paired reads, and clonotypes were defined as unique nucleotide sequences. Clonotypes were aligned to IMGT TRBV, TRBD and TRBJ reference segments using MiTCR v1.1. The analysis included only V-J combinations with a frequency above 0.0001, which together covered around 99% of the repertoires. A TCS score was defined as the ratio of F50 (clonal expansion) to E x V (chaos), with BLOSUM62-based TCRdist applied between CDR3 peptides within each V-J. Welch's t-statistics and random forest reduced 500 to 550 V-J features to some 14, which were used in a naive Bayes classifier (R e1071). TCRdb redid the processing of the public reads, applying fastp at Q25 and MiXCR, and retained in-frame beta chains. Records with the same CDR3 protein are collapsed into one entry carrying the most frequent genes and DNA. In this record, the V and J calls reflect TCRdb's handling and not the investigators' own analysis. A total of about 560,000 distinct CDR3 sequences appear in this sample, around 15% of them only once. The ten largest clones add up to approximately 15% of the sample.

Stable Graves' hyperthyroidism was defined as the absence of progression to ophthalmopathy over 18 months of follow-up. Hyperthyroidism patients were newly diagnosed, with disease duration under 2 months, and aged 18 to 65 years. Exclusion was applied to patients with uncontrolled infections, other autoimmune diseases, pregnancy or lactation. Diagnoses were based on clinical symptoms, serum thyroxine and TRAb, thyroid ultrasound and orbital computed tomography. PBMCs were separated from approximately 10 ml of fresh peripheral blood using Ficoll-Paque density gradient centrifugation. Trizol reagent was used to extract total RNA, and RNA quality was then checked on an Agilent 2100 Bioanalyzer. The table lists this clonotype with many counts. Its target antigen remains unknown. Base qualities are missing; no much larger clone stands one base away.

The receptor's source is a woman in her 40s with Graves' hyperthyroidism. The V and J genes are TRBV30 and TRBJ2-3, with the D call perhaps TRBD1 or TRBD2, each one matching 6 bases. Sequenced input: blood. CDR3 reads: CAWSVGGLDTQYF. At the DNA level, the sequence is TGTGCCTGGAGTGTAGGGGGGCTAGATACGCAGTATTTT. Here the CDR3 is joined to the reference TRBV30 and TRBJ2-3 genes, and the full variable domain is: SQTIHQWPATLVQPVGSPLSLECTVEGTSNPNLYWYRQAAGRGLQLLFYSVGIGQISSEVPQNLSASRPQDRQFILSSKKLLLSDSGFYLCAWSVGGLDTQYFGPGTRLTVL.